This T cell receptor beta chain is from a study of immune heterogeneity within non-small cell lung tumors. Study-wide results and caveats: A moderate but significant correlation was found, linking local T-cell clonality with local tumor mutational burden (R 0.3 to 0.35). High-frequency clones unique to single sites coexisted with identical dominant CDR3 beta clonotypes that recurred across tumor sites within a patient. Individual patients showed largely nonoverlapping sets of high-frequency T-cell receptor beta clonotypes.

Multiplex PCR was performed with 32 V and 13 J primers, and it amplified TCR beta CDR3. TCRdb re-called the multiplex PCR reads through MiXCR, storing one row per CDR3 protein. The sample carries some 3,000 distinct CDR3 sequences, around 15% recorded once. For each sample, template was around 0.55 ug of bulk tumor genomic DNA. While surgery was under way, several biopsies spaced far apart were taken per primary tumor. Undergoing curative surgery were patients whose non-small cell lung cancer was untreated and newly diagnosed. The CDR3 loop spans 13 amino acids. V trimming: 6 bases; J trimming: 9 bases; junction bases outside the gene matches: 8. Per germline, CDR1 MNHNS and CDR2 SASEGT. By proportion, this clonotype is large. The antigen remains unidentified.

The TCR originated in a female donor with non-small cell lung cancer. The specimen sequenced was lung tumor tissue. The chain has TRBV6-1 and TRBJ1-2; 9 nucleotides align to TRBD1. This CDR3 is CASREGGQGRYTF. Here the CDR3 DNA reads TGTGCCAGCAGAGAGGGGGGACAGGGCCGCTACACCTTC.